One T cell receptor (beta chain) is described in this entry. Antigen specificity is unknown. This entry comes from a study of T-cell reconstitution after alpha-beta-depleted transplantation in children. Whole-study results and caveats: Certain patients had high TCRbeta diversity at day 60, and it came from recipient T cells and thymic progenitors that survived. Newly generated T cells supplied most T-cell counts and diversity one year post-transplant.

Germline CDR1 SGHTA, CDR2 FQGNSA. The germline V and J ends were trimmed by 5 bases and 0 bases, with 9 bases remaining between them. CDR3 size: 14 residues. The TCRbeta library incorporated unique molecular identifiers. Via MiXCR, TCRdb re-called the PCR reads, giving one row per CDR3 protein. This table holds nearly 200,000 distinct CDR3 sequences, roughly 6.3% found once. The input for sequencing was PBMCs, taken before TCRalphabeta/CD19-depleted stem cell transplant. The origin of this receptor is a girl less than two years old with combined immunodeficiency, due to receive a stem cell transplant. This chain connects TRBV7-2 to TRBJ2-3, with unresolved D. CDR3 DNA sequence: TGTGCCAGCAGCCGAACGACTAGCACAGATACGCAGTATTTT. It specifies CASSRTTSTDTQYF.